Described below is a single T cell receptor (beta chain) sequence and its context. Its antigen target is currently unknown. No much larger clone exists at a distance of one base, and base qualities are not known. This specimen belongs to a study of blood T cell repertoires in COVID-19 (dated by TCRdb to 2018 to 2021). About the study as a whole: The collaborator samples originated in the United States, Italy and Spain and spanned the acute and convalescent phases of COVID-19. The material from the prospective study consisted of cDNA or gDNA derived from T cells, B-cell-depleted T cells, or PBMCs. A freely available public database, intended as a resource for researchers studying the immune response to SARS-CoV-2, is where the repertoires were released. Where available, HLA class I and class II types were obtained from metadata supplied by the sample provider rather than from assay-based typing. Deeply sampled blood TCRbeta repertoires from subjects exposed to, actively infected with, or recovered from COVID-19 were included in the dataset. Samples were obtained from the ongoing ImmuneRACE study (first 160 participants) and from 1,254 subjects provided by 6 global collaborators. Nearly every sample came with metadata listing a de-identified subject ID, COVID-19 status, age in years and sex.

A distance of 12 bases separates the germline ends of V and J, which lose 5 bases and 5 bases respectively. The CDR3 runs 14 residues from the cysteine to the phenylalanine. CDR3 DNA only is kept here, 42 bases in frame from base 1. CDR1 and CDR2 (MNHEY, SVGEGT) derive from the germline V gene. The immunoSEQ Assay, a bias-controlled multiplex PCR, was used to amplify TCRbeta CDR3 regions from genomic DNA. On the study's bioinformatics: Nucleated cell counts per sample were estimated from amplification of reference gene primers within the assay. To quantify the absolute abundance of each unique TCRbeta CDR3 rearrangement, sequence reads were collapsed and filtered. For each sample, productive Simpson clonality was calculated by taking the square root of Simpson's diversity index across productive rearrangements. This is the immuneACCESS table as TCRdb keeps it, with only in-frame sequences that have V and J called. A part of the clones is gone; compared with another copy, unresolved V genes explain less than half, and the rest is unexplained. V and J calls plus clone size are reproduced from that table; the DNA served to infer D and trimming. A total of some 100,000 clones appear in this sample, roughly 80% of them only once. Jointly, the top ten make up about 11% of the sample.

The paper's findings and limits, for the study overall: How much clinical and demographic metadata was included differed by source and by participant, and the metadata was provided uncurated.

Each collaborating institution followed its own protocols to collect whole blood in K2EDTA tubes. For TCRbeta analysis, collaborator samples were shipped as frozen whole blood, as isolated PBMCs, or as DNA extracted from either sample type. The source material was peripheral blood. The sequence came from a woman between 65 and 79 years old with active or convalescent COVID-19. The rearranged chain carries TRBV6-2 or TRBV6-3 and TRBJ1-4, with a weak D call of TRBD1 (5 bases match). The sequenced DNA: TGTGCCAGCAGTAACGGGGGGAGCAATGAAAAACTGTTTTTT. Its protein product is CASSNGGSNEKLFF.